The clone carrying this TCR beta chain appeared a few times. Its antigen is not known. At the Johns Hopkins FTIC core, DNA taken from cultured CD4+ T cells was sequenced by way of the Oncomine TCR Beta short-read assay. Genomic DNA was isolated from CD4+ T cells that had been cultured. TCRdb re-derived calls from the PCR reads in MiXCR, one entry per CDR3 protein. The sample includes some 6,500 distinct CDR3 sequences, 52% of them seen just once. These data come from a study of vaccination and CD4 T cells after COVID-19. Study-wide context: The makeup of the convalescents was six males and four females, two of them Hispanic. Overall study findings and caveats: A nonsignificant median increase from about 22 to 38 SARS-CoV-2-reactive clonotypes was observed. Of the reactive clones in convalescent patients, a median about 85% showed up only post-vaccination.

As for treatment: roughly nine-day PBMC culture with coronavirus spike peptide pools or control peptides (ViraFEST assay). Harvesting of the unexposed donor's CD4+ T cells predated the COVID-19 pandemic (2011-2018). With 6 bases removed from V and 8 bases from J, the gap between germline ends came to 5 bases. CDR1 DFQATT and CDR2 SNEGSKA come from the germline V gene (reference sequence). The CDR3 has 9 amino acids. The rearrangement joins TRBV20-1 to TRBJ1-5; D is ambiguous. This sequence was found in a human donor in good health. Material: CD4+ T cells from blood, cultured in vitro. The DNA for the CDR3 is TGCAGTGCCGGCAAGCCCCAGCATTTT. It encodes CSAGKPQHF.